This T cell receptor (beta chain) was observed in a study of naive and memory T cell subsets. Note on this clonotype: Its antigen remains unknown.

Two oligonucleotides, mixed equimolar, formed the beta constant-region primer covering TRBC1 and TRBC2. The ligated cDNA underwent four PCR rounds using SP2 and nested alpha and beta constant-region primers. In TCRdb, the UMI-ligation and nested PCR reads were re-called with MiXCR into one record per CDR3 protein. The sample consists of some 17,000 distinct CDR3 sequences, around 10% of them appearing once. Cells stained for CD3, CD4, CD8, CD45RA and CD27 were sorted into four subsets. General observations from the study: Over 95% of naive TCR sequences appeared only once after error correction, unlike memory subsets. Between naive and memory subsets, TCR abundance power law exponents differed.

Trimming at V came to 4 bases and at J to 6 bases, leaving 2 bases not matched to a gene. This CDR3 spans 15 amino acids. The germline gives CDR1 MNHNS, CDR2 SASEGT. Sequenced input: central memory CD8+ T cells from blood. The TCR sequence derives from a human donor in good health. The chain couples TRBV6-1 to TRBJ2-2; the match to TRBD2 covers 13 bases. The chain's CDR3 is CASSGTSGSAGELFF. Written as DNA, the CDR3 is TGTGCCAGCAGTGGGACTAGCGGGAGCGCCGGGGAGCTGTTTTTT.